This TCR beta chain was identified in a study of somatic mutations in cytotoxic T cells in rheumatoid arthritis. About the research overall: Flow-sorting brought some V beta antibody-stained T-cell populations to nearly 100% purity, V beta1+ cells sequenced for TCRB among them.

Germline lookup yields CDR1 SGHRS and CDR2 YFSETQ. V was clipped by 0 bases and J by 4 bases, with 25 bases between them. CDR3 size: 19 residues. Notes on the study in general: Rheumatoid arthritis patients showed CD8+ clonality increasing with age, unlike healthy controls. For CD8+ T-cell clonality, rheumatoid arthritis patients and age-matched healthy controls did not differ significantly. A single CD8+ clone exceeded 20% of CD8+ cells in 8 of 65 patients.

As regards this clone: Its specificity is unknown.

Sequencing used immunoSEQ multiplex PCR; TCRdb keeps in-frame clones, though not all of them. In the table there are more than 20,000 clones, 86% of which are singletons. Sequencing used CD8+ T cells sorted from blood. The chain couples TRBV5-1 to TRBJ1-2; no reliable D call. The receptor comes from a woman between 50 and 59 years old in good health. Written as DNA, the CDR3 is TGCGCCAGCAGCTTGGTTTGGGATCCTAGGACCCTTTGGGGCTATGGCTACACCTTC. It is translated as CASSLVWDPRTLWGYGYTF.